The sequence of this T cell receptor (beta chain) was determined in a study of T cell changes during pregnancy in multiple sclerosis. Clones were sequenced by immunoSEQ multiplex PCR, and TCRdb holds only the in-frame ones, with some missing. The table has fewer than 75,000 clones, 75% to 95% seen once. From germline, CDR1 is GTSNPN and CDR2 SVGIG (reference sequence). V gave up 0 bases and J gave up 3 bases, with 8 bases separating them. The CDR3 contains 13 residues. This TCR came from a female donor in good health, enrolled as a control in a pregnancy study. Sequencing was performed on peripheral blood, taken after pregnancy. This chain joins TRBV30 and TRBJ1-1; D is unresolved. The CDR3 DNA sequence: TGTGCCTGGAGTGTCACGGGGTACACTGAAGCTTTCTTT. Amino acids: CAWSVTGYTEAFF.